This T cell receptor (beta chain) was sequenced for a study of T-cell reconstitution after alpha-beta-depleted transplantation in children. There are 13 residues in the CDR3. The V gene's germline CDR1 is SEHNR and CDR2 FQNEAQ (reference sequence). V was shortened by 3 bases and J by 6 bases, with 10 bases between the two germline ends. Unique molecular identifiers were incorporated when the TCRbeta library was constructed. TCRdb processed the PCR reads anew with MiXCR; each CDR3 protein has one entry. The sample includes a few hundred thousand distinct CDR3 sequences, around 10% seen only once; the top ten take approximately 2.3%. This clonotype was seen only a few times.

This sequence originates from a human donor who donated a stem cell graft to a child with acute lymphoblastic leukemia. This chain connects TRBV7-9 to TRBJ2-3; D might be TRBD1 (5 bases). The sample here was PBMCs from the stem cell graft donor, taken from the stem cell graft. CDR3 sequence (DNA): TGTGCCAGCAGCTTTTCGACAGAGGATACGCAGTATTTT. Encoded protein: CASSFSTEDTQYF. Full variable domain (rest looked up from reference TRBV7-9 and TRBJ2-3): DTGVSQNPRHKITKRGQNVTFRCDPISEHNRLYWYRQTLGQGPEFLTYFQNEAQLEKSRLLSDRFSAERPKGSFSTLEIQRTEQGDSAMYLCASSFSTEDTQYFGPGTRLTVL.